One and the same sample provided the 25 T cell receptor beta chains below, sequenced in a study of cytotoxic CD8 clonotypes in ibrutinib-treated CLL. The protocol was immunoSEQ multiplex PCR, while the TCRdb copy is restricted to in-frame clones and leaves out a portion. Here the sample spans about 140,000 clones, about 75% being singletons. Sequencing used PBMCs, obtained after 24 months of ibrutinib treatment. All receptors derive from a human donor with chronic lymphocytic leukemia.

The chain couples TRBV6-6 to TRBJ1-3, with D possibly TRBD1 on 5 matching bases. Germline CDR1 MNHNY, CDR2 SVGAGI (reference sequence). The germline V and J ends were trimmed by 7 bases and 2 bases, with 12 bases remaining between them. The CDR3 extends over 14 amino acids. CDR3 bases: TGTGCCAGCAACAAAGACAGAACTGGAAACACCATATATTTT. Its translation: CASNKDRTGNTIYF.

Worth noting for this clone: The junction departs from germline at one end; a sequencing error may be responsible. The rearrangement joins TRBV7-7 to TRBJ2-5; 9 positions match TRBD2. CDR1 and CDR2 (germline): SSHAT, FNYEAQ (reference sequence). CDR3 length: 17 amino acids. CDR3 sequence: CASSPGGSGGPTETQYF. CDR3 coding DNA: TGTGCTAGCAGCCCCGGTGGTAGCGGGGGCCCCACGGAGACCCAGTACTTC.

The chain has TRBV4-2 and TRBJ1-4; D is undetermined. Trimming stripped 1 base from V and 4 bases from J, with 7 bases between. CDR3 length equals 14 residues. CDR1 and CDR2 from the germline V gene are LGHNA and YNFKEQ. The CDR3 DNA sequence: TGTGCCAGCAGCCAAGGGAGTCTTAATGAAAAACTGTTTTTT. It codes for CASSQGSLNEKLFF.

The chain is built from TRBV6-6 and TRBJ1-1; D gene ambiguous. Germline values: CDR1 MNHNY, CDR2 SVGAGI (reference sequence). This CDR3 is 11 amino acids long. V lost 8 bases to trimming and J lost 6 bases, with 10 bases between them. As DNA, the CDR3 is TGTGCCAGCGGAACGAGGGCTGAAGCTTTCTTT. Protein sequence: CASGTRAEAFF.

This clone was counted a few times. This chain links TRBV7-3 with TRBJ2-2; D is uncertain. CDR3 length: 14 residues. CDR1 is SGHTA, CDR2 FQGTGA, per germline. The ends were cut back, 5 bases at V and 4 bases at J, with 11 bases in the middle. CDR3 region: CASSPNTITGELFF. CDR3 sequence (DNA): TGTGCCAGCAGCCCGAACACTATCACCGGGGAGCTGTTTTTT.

The rearrangement links TRBV5-5 to TRBJ2-7, with D maybe TRBD2 (5 bases). The V and J ends lost 4 bases and 3 bases respectively, with 17 bases between them. The CDR3 is 15 residues long. Per the germline V gene, CDR1 is SGHKS and CDR2 is YYEKEE (reference sequence). CDR3 loop: CASSPIGGPFYEQYF. The CDR3 DNA follows: TGTGCCAGCAGCCCTATAGGAGGTCCTTTCTACGAGCAGTACTTC.

Only one count was recorded for this clone. This chain joins TRBV18 and TRBJ1-2; possibly TRBD1 for D (5 bases). The V and J ends lost 6 bases and 6 bases respectively, with 20 bases between them. The CDR3 contains 15 residues. Germline CDR1 reads KGHSH; CDR2 reads LQKENI. Written as DNA, the CDR3 is TGTGCCAGCTCCCCCAACACCGGGACGGACAATGGCTACACCTTC. Protein product: CASSPNTGTDNGYTF. Supplemented by reference TRBV18 and TRBJ1-2, the full variable domain reads NAGVMQNPRHLVRRRGQEARLRCSPMKGHSHVYWYRQLPEEGLKFMVYLQKENIIDESGMPKERFSAEFPKEGPSILRIQQVVRGDSAAYFCASSPNTGTDNGYTFGSGTRLTVV.

This chain links TRBV12-5 with TRBJ1-1; TRBD1 matches at 9 bases. The trim removed 6 bases at V and 5 bases at J, leaving 7 bases unmatched. Germline V gene sequence: CDR1 LGHNT, CDR2 FRNRAP. There are 14 residues in the CDR3. DNA for the CDR3: TGTGCTAGTGGACACGACAGGGGGGAAACTGAAGCTTTCTTT. Translated, it gives CASGHDRGETEAFF.

This clone has just one count. The rearrangement uses TRBV19 and TRBJ1-2, with TRBD1 as a possible D gene (5 bases). The CDR3 contains 15 residues. CDR1 is LNHDA and CDR2 is SQIVND in the germline V gene (reference sequence). Trimming took off 7 bases at V and 4 bases at J, with 19 bases between the two ends. CDR3 sequence (DNA): TGTGCCAGTACCCCGGCCCGGGGCGTTGGCTATGGCTACACCTTC. Translating gives CASTPARGVGYGYTF.

The V call is TRBV28, the J call TRBJ1-2; 10 bases are shared with TRBD1. Germline V lookup: CDR1 MDHEN, CDR2 SYDVKM. The V segment lost 10 bases and the J segment 2 bases; nucleotides outside the gene matches: 10. This CDR3 comprises 15 residues. The CDR3 protein is CATQGSGQGNYGYTF. As DNA, the CDR3 is TGTGCCACCCAGGGGTCGGGACAGGGGAACTATGGCTACACCTTC.

V is TRBV30 and J is TRBJ2-5; D may correspond to TRBD1 or TRBD2 (6 bases each). V shed 2 bases and J shed 9 bases, with 19 bases lying between them. This CDR3 has 14 amino acids. Germline loops: CDR1 GTSNPN, CDR2 SVGIG (reference sequence). In DNA, the CDR3 is TGTGCCTGGAGTCCGCCGGGGGCCTTGGGGTCCCAGTACTTC. The encoded protein is CAWSPPGALGSQYF.

Comment on this clone: The sample carries other DNA sequences with the same CDR3. The chain carries TRBV7-9 and TRBJ2-3; D unclear. The CDR3 runs 13 residues. The V and J ends lost 1 base and 6 bases respectively, with 8 bases between them. Looked up from germline, CDR1 is SEHNR and CDR2 is FQNEAQ (reference sequence). DNA of the CDR3: TGTGCCAGCAGCTTAGGCCAGCAGGATACGCAGTATTTT. This codes for CASSLGQQDTQYF.

The V call is TRBV5-8, the J call TRBJ1-1, with a possible D match to TRBD1 (6 bases). The germline CDR1 and CDR2 sequences are SGHTS and YDEGEE. The CDR3 has 13 amino acids. Trimming removed 6 bases at V and 6 bases at J, with 15 bases between. The CDR3 loop reads CASKRGLGAEAFF. The CDR3 nucleotides are TGTGCCAGCAAAAGGGGGTTGGGGGCTGAAGCTTTCTTT.

This clone was counted only a few times. This chain joins TRBV5-1 and TRBJ1-1, with 8 bases matching TRBD1. The trim removed 4 bases at V and 3 bases at J, leaving 2 bases unmatched. The CDR3 contains 13 residues. Per the germline V gene, CDR1 is SGHRS and CDR2 is YFSETQ. The CDR3, as DNA: TGCGCCAGCAGCGCACAGGGGGACACTGAAGCTTTCTTT. Its translation: CASSAQGDTEAFF.

The rearrangement uses TRBV21-1 and TRBJ2-6; the table's D call TRBD1 went unverified against the DNA. TRBV21-1 is a known pseudogene. The CDR3 is 16 amino acids. The CDR3 protein is CASSVQQGSGANVLTF. CDR3 DNA: TGTGCCAGCAGCGTTCAACAGGGTTCCGGGGCCAACGTCCTGACTTTC.

V gene TRBV14 combines with J gene TRBJ2-1, with 9 bases matching TRBD1. J was trimmed by 2 bases and V by 4 bases; bases with no gene match: 3. Germline V gene lookup returns CDR1 SGHDN and CDR2 FVKESK. The CDR3 contains 15 residues. This CDR3 reads CASSRGTGTYNEQFF. The CDR3 DNA reads TGTGCCAGCAGCCGCGGGACAGGGACCTACAATGAGCAGTTCTTC.

The gene calls are TRBV27 and TRBJ2-5, with 9 bases aligning to TRBD2. The germline gives CDR1 MNHEY, CDR2 SMNVEV (reference sequence). This CDR3 has 17 residues. Trimming cost V 6 bases and J 1 base; bases outside gene matches: 12. This chain's CDR3 is CASRGLASPAPQETQYF. The CDR3 DNA sequence: TGTGCCAGCAGGGGACTAGCCTCACCGGCGCCCCAAGAGACCCAGTACTTC.

The J gene is TRBJ1-5, the V gene TRBV7-2; TRBD1 might be the D (5 bases). Trimming removed 4 bases at V and 6 bases at J, with 10 bases between. CDR1 is SGHTA, CDR2 FQGNSA, per germline. The CDR3 runs 13 residues. The CDR3 DNA reads as TGTGCCAGCAGCTCAGGACACAGTCAGCCCCAGCATTTT. Translation gives CASSSGHSQPQHF.

This clone appeared a single time. This rearrangement joins TRBV6-5 to TRBJ2-7; possible D gene TRBD2, 5 bases. In germline, CDR1 is MNHEY, CDR2 SVGAGI. The CDR3 extends over 14 amino acids. V lost 2 bases, J lost 7 bases, and 15 bases lay in between. Written as DNA, the CDR3 is TGTGCCAGCAGTTACGGCAGATCCGGCGGGGAGCAGTACTTC. This gives the protein CASSYGRSGGEQYF.

This chain joins TRBV6-6 and TRBJ2-1; 10 nucleotides agree with TRBD2. V was pared by 6 bases and J by 4 bases, with 9 bases of the junction left unmatched. The CDR3 contains 16 residues. Germline V gene data show CDR1 as MNHNY and CDR2 as SVGAGI (reference sequence). The CDR3: CASSQPGLAAYNEQFF. The CDR3, as DNA: TGTGCCAGCAGCCAACCCGGACTAGCGGCTTACAATGAGCAGTTCTTC.

The chain is built from TRBV7-9 and TRBJ1-3; no definite D call. Per the germline V gene, CDR1 is SEHNR and CDR2 is FQNEAQ (reference sequence). The CDR3 runs to 15 residues. V was trimmed by 7 bases and J by 3 bases, leaving 16 bases between them. CDR3 sequence reads: CASTINLGGGNTIYF. CDR3 coding DNA: TGTGCCAGCACAATCAACCTTGGAGGTGGAAACACCATATATTTT.

This clone was recorded only once. The chain recombines TRBV13 with TRBJ1-1; possibly TRBD1 for D (5 bases). V was shortened by 1 base and J by 1 base, with 10 bases between the two germline ends. In germline, CDR1 is PRHDT, CDR2 FYEKMQ (reference sequence). The length of the CDR3 is 15 residues. In DNA form, the CDR3 reads TGTGCCAGCAGCTTAGCGGGGGGAACGAACACTGAAGCTTTCTTT. As protein: CASSLAGGTNTEAFF.

V is TRBV28 and J is TRBJ2-2; D perhaps matches TRBD1 (7 bases). V lost 7 bases and J lost 7, with 13 bases in between. The V gene's germline CDR1 is MDHEN and CDR2 SYDVKM. CDR3 length equals 13 residues. The CDR3 nucleotides read TGTGCCAGCATCCAGGGGGGTATCGGGGAGCTGTTTTTT. Protein product: CASIQGGIGELFF.

The rearrangement links TRBV4-3 to TRBJ2-1; 7 bases map to TRBD2. Germline-derived CDR1 and CDR2 are LGHNA and YSLEER. The ends lost 2 bases at V and 6 bases at J; junction bases unmatched: 4. The CDR3 spans 14 residues. Here the CDR3 DNA reads TGCGCCAGCAGCCAAACCGGGGGGAGCAATGAGCAGTTCTTC. Translated: CASSQTGGSNEQFF.

The chain couples TRBV25-1 to TRBJ1-1, with 8 bases matching TRBD1. Trimming took 5 bases from V and 8 from J; bases not matched to a gene: 13. The CDR3 length is 15 residues. The germline gives CDR1 MGHDK, CDR2 SYGVNS. In DNA form, the CDR3 reads TGTGCCAGCAGTCCTCAGACAGGGGTGGACGTCGAAGCTTTCTTT. Its translation is CASSPQTGVDVEAFF.